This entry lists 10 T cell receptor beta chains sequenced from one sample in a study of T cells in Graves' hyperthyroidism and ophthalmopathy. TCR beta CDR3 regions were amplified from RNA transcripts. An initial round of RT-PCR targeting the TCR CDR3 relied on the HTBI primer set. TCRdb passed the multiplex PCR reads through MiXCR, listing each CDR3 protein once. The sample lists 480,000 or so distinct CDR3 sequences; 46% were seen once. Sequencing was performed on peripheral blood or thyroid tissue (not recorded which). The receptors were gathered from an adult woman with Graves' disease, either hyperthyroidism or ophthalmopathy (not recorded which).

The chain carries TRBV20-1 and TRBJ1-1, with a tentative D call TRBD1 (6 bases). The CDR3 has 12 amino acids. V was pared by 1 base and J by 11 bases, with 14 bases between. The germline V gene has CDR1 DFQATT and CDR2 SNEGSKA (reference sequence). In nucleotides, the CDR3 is TGCAGTGCTAGAGTCCAGGGGCGTTTGGCTTTCTTT. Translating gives CSARVQGRLAFF.

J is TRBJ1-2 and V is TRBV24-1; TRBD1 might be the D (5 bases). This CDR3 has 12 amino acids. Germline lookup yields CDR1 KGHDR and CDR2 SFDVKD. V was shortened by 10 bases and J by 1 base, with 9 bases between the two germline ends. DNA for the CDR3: TGTGCCACTTCGGACATTAACTATGGCTACACCTTC. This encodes CATSDINYGYTF.

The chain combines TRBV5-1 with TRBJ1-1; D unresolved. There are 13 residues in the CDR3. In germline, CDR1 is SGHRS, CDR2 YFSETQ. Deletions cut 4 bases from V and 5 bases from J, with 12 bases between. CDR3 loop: CASSVSDETEAFF. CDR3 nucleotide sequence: TGCGCCAGCAGCGTCAGTGACGAGACTGAAGCTTTCTTT.

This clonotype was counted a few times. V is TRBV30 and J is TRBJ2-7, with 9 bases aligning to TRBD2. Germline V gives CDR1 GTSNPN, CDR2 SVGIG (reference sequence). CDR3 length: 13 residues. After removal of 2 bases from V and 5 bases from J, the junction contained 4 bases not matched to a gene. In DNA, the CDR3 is TGTGCCTGGAGTACGCGGGAGGGAAACGAGCAGTACTTC. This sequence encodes CAWSTREGNEQYF.

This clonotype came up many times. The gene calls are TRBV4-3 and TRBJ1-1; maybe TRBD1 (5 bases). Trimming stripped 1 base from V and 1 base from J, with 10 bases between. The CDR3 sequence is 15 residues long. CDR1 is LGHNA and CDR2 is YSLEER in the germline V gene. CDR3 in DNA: TGCGCCAGCAGCCAAGCCATTGGGGGGAACACTGAAGCTTTCTTT. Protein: CASSQAIGGNTEAFF.

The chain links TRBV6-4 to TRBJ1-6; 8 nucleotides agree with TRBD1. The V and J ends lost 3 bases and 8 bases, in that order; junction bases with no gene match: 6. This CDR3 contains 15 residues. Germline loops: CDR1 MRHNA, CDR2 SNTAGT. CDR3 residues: CASSDSAGGYSPLHF. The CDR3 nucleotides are TGTGCCAGCAGTGATTCCGCAGGGGGCTATTCACCCCTCCACTTT.

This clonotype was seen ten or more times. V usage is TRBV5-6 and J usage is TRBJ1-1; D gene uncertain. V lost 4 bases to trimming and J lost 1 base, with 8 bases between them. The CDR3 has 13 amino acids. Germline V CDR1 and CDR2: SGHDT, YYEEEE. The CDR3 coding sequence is TGTGCCAGCAGCCCCCAGACGAACACTGAAGCTTTCTTT. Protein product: CASSPQTNTEAFF.

CDR3 sequence: CSVSKETQYF. CDR3 sequence (DNA): TGCAGCGTTAGTAAGGAGACCCAGTACTTC. The rearrangement uses TRBV29-1 and TRBJ2-5, with D unresolved. There are 10 residues in the CDR3. Germline CDR1 SQVTM, CDR2 ANQGSEA. V lost 5 bases and J 5 bases, leaving 6 bases between the germline ends.

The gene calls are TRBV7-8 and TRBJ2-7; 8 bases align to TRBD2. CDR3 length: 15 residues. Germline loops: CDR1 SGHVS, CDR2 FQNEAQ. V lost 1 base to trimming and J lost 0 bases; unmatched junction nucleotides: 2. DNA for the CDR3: TGTGCCAGCAGCTTAGATGGGACTAGCTCCTACGAGCAGTACTTC. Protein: CASSLDGTSSYEQYF. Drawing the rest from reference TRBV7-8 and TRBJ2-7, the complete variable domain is GAGVSQSPRYKVAKRGQDVALRCDPISGHVSLFWYQQALGQGPEFLTYFQNEAQLDKSGLPSDRFFAERPEGSVSTLKIQRTQQEDSAVYLCASSLDGTSSYEQYFGPGTRLTVT.

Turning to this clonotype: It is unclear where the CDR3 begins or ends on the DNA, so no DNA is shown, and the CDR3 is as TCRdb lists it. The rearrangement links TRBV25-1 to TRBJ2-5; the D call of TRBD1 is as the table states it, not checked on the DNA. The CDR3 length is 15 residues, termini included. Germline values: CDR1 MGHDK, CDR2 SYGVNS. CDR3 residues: CACSARAVSQETQYF.